This passage covers 15 T cell receptor beta chains from one sample sequenced in a study of blood T cells in healthy people across ages. A second about 7 to 11 cycle PCR used barcoded and J-beta primers. TCRdb fed the 5' RACE reads into MiXCR, producing one record per CDR3 protein. The data show about 630,000 distinct CDR3 sequences, with more than 20% seen just once and more than 3% held by the top ten. The sample consisted of blood. These receptors came from a man between 65 and 85 years old in good health.

This sequence joins TRBV12-3 or TRBV12-4 and TRBJ2-7, with D tentatively TRBD1 (8 bases). V was clipped by 3 bases and J by 6 bases, with 15 bases between them. CDR3 size: 14 residues. The CDR3 protein is CASSFMTGEGEQYF. DNA of the CDR3: TGTGCCAGCAGTTTTATGACAGGGGAGGGCGAGCAGTACTTC.

This clonotype was detected ten times or more. The chain joins TRBV7-2 to TRBJ2-7; a weak D match, TRBD2 (5 bases). The CDR3 spans 14 residues. Germline V gene sequence: CDR1 SGHTA, CDR2 FQGNSA. V lost 3 bases and J lost 4, with 13 bases in between. The CDR3 spells CASSFAASNYEQYF. DNA of the CDR3: TGTGCCAGCAGCTTTGCTGCTAGCAATTACGAGCAGTACTTC.

V is TRBV7-9 and J is TRBJ2-2; no clear D. Trimming shortened V by 5 bases and J by 5 bases, and 12 bases separated the two germline ends. The CDR3 length is 14 residues. Germline CDR1 reads SEHNR; CDR2 reads FQNEAQ (reference sequence). Written as DNA, the CDR3 is TGTGCCAGCAGCCCACATACAAGAACCGGGGAGCTGTTTTTT. Translating gives CASSPHTRTGELFF.

This clonotype turned up a few times. This chain joins TRBV20-1 and TRBJ1-5, with no clear D. The length of the CDR3 is 13 residues. V lost 5 bases and J lost 4, with 12 bases in between. Germline CDR1 is DFQATT and CDR2 is SNEGSKA (reference sequence). CDR3 loop: CSAFGKSNQPQHF. In nucleotides, the CDR3 is TGCAGTGCTTTTGGGAAATCGAATCAGCCCCAGCATTTT.

The rearrangement joins TRBV29-1 to TRBJ2-7; 8 bases fit TRBD1. CDR3 length equals 13 residues. Trimming cost V 1 base and J 2 bases; bases outside gene matches: 1. CDR1 is SQVTM, CDR2 ANQGSEA, per germline. The chain's CDR3 is CSVEVTGAYEQYF. For the CDR3, the DNA is TGCAGCGTTGAAGTGACAGGGGCCTACGAGCAGTACTTC.

The chain joins TRBV28 to TRBJ1-4; D unclear. The CDR3 consists of 17 residues. Germline loops: CDR1 MDHEN, CDR2 SYDVKM. V shed 6 bases and J shed 7 bases, with 24 bases lying between them. The CDR3 loop reads CASSLTPASRLGEKLFF. The CDR3 DNA reads as TGTGCCAGCAGCCTAACCCCCGCCTCCCGATTAGGTGAAAAACTGTTTTTT.

This clonotype was detected once. The CDR3 DNA reads as TGTGCCAGCAGTGTCGCCAGCGGGAGGACAGATACGCAGTATTTT. This encodes CASSVASGRTDTQYF. The chain uses TRBV6-1 and TRBJ2-3, with 9 bases lining up with TRBD2. The CDR3 is 15 amino acids. From germline, CDR1 is MNHNS and CDR2 SASEGT. J lost 3 bases, V lost 4 bases, and 5 bases had no gene match.

This clonotype has just a few counts. Compared with germline, one end of the junction differs, possibly owing to a read error. This rearrangement joins TRBV14 to TRBJ2-5; a weak D match, TRBD2 (6 bases). The CDR3 sequence is 13 residues long. CDR1 is SGHDN and CDR2 is FVKESK in the germline V gene. The CDR3 DNA reads TGTGCCAGCAGCCTGAAATCGGGGGTATCTGGGTTCTTC. The encoded protein is CASSLKSGVSGFF.

The chain joins TRBV12-3 or TRBV12-4 to TRBJ2-5; no definite D call. V lost 2 bases and J lost 5, with 12 bases in between. This CDR3 has 14 residues. CDR3 nucleotides: TGTGCCAGCAGTTTATCTACCCTCTGGGAGACCCAGTACTTC. This sequence encodes CASSLSTLWETQYF.

This sequence joins TRBV5-1 and TRBJ2-1; 10 nucleotides agree with TRBD2. The germline gives CDR1 SGHRS, CDR2 YFSETQ. Trimming removed 4 bases from V and 4 bases from J; junction bases left unmatched: 5. CDR3 length equals 15 residues. CDR3 protein: CASSPTSGDYNEQFF. DNA of the CDR3: TGCGCCAGCAGCCCTACTAGCGGGGATTACAATGAGCAGTTCTTC.

This clonotype was found a few times. V gene TRBV5-1 combines with J gene TRBJ1-4; 10 bases agree with TRBD1. CDR1 SGHRS and CDR2 YFSETQ come from the germline V gene. The CDR3 spans 14 residues. J was trimmed by 8 bases and V by 4 bases; bases with no gene match: 5. This chain's CDR3 is CASSKDRGEEKLFF. The CDR3 DNA is TGCGCCAGCAGCAAGGACAGGGGGGAAGAAAAACTGTTTTTT.

This chain links TRBV4-3 with TRBJ1-2; TRBD1 aligns across 9 bases. Germline V gives CDR1 LGHNA, CDR2 YSLEER. The junction had 7 bases not matched to a gene; V was cut back by 0 bases and J by 8 bases. The CDR3 contains 15 residues. Here the CDR3 reads CASSQDVQGARGYTF. For the CDR3, the DNA is TGCGCCAGCAGCCAAGATGTACAGGGGGCGCGCGGCTACACCTTC.

The V call is TRBV2, the J call TRBJ2-2; D is possibly TRBD1 (6 bases). This CDR3 has 15 residues. In germline, CDR1 is SNHLY, CDR2 FYNNEI. V lost 10 bases and J 7 bases, leaving 22 bases between the germline ends. This chain's CDR3 is CANRADQGRVGELFF. CDR3 nucleotide sequence: TGTGCCAACAGGGCTGACCAGGGTAGGGTCGGGGAGCTGTTTTTT. The variable domain in full, completed from reference TRBV2 and TRBJ2-2, reads EPEVTQTPSHQVTQMGQEVILRCVPISNHLYFYWYRQILGQKVEFLVSFYNNEISEKSEIFDDQFSVERPDGSNFTLKIRSTKLEDSAMYFCANRADQGRVGELFFGEGSRLTVL.

The sample holds one count of this clonotype. One junction end disagrees with the germline gene, perhaps due to a read error. This sequence joins TRBV29-1 and TRBJ1-1; D remains ambiguous. Looked up from germline, CDR1 is SQVTM and CDR2 is ANQGSEA. The length of the CDR3 is 12 residues. In DNA form, the CDR3 reads TGCTGCGTTGAGGTAGCTAACACTGAAGCTTTCTTT. Residues: CCVEVANTEAFF.

V gene TRBV20-1 combines with J gene TRBJ2-2; TRBD2 agrees at 10 bases. Germline CDR1 is DFQATT and CDR2 is SNEGSKA (reference sequence). This CDR3 comprises 14 residues. CDR3 loop: CNAPSGRRDGELFF. DNA of the CDR3: TGCAATGCACCTAGCGGGAGACGAGACGGGGAGCTGTTTTTT.